This passage covers 19 T cell receptor beta chains from one sample sequenced in a study of T-cell reconstitution after alpha-beta-depleted transplantation in children. It was with unique molecular identifiers that the TCRbeta library was prepared. MiXCR, run by TCRdb on the PCR reads, gives a single entry per CDR3 protein. This repertoire shows some 550,000 distinct CDR3 sequences, roughly 18% found once; its top ten account for 3% to 3.5%. Sequencing used PBMCs from the stem cell graft donor, obtained from the stem cell graft. The receptor set was obtained from a human donor who donated a stem cell graft to a child with acute lymphoblastic leukemia.

This chain joins TRBV7-2 and TRBJ1-6; D is undetermined. The germline V gene has CDR1 SGHTA and CDR2 FQGNSA. The CDR3 covers 15 residues. V was trimmed by 0 bases and J by 5 bases, leaving 8 bases between them. The DNA for the CDR3 is TGTGCCAGCAGCTTAGCCTCGCAGAATAATTCACCCCTCCACTTT. Translated, it gives CASSLASQNNSPLHF.

In its sample, this clonotype was seen a few times. The chain joins TRBV18 to TRBJ1-1; maybe TRBD1 (5 bases). V lost 1 base to trimming and J lost 5 bases, with 8 bases between them. CDR1 and CDR2 (germline): KGHSH, LQKENI. The CDR3 runs to 13 residues. CDR3 DNA: TGTGCCAGCTCACCACGCAGGGAGACTGAAGCTTTCTTT. Translation gives CASSPRRETEAFF.

The chain combines TRBV12-3 or TRBV12-4 with TRBJ1-5, with D perhaps matching TRBD1 (5 bases). The V end lost 6 bases, the J end lost 3 bases, and 15 bases lay between the germline ends. The CDR3 covers 15 residues. Written as DNA, the CDR3 is TGTGCCAGCAGCTTTACGAGAGGGGACAATCAGCCCCAGCATTTT. Its translation is CASSFTRGDNQPQHF.

The chain combines TRBV7-9 with TRBJ2-1, with TRBD1 matching 9 bases. Germline V lookup: CDR1 SEHNR, CDR2 FQNEAQ (reference sequence). The CDR3 extends over 15 amino acids. With 5 bases clipped from V and 6 bases from J, the junction kept 8 bases outside the gene matches. The DNA of the CDR3 is TGTGCCAGCAGCCGCCGGGACAGGGCCCTCAATGAGCAGTTCTTC. The encoded protein is CASSRRDRALNEQFF.

In its sample, this clonotype was seen a few times. V gene TRBV19 combines with J gene TRBJ1-5, with 9 bases fitting TRBD1. The J segment lost 2 bases and the V segment lost 3 bases, leaving 8 bases of the junction unmatched. The CDR3 covers 17 residues. Germline V gene data show CDR1 as LNHDA and CDR2 as SQIVND (reference sequence). Written as DNA, the CDR3 is TGTGCCAGTAGTATTCTGTTGTGGACAGGGGGCAATCAGCCCCAGCATTTT. It yields the protein CASSILLWTGGNQPQHF.

This clonotype has just a few counts. The J gene is TRBJ1-2, the V gene TRBV27; D gene uncertain. Germline V lookup: CDR1 MNHEY, CDR2 SMNVEV (reference sequence). The CDR3 is 13 amino acids. V was trimmed by 6 bases and J by 2 bases, leaving 10 bases between them. DNA for the CDR3: TGTGCCAGCAGCCCGAGAAGAAACTATGGCTACACCTTC. Encoded protein: CASSPRRNYGYTF.

V usage is TRBV9 and J usage is TRBJ2-1; D assignment may be TRBD1 or TRBD2 (5 bases each). The CDR3 is 16 amino acids. Trimming removed 0 bases at V and 1 base at J, with 11 bases between. Germline CDR1 is SGDLS and CDR2 is YYNGEE. The CDR3 loop reads CASSVEPGPSYNEQFF. CDR3 bases: TGTGCCAGCAGCGTAGAACCGGGACCTTCCTACAATGAGCAGTTCTTC.

The CDR3 region is CASSVLWGNEQFF. DNA for the CDR3: TGTGCCAGCAGCGTTTTGTGGGGCAATGAGCAGTTCTTC. The rearrangement links TRBV11-3 to TRBJ2-1; D gene unclear. The germline V gene encodes CDR1 SGHNT and CDR2 YENEEA. The V end lost 5 bases, the J end lost 6 bases, and 11 bases lay between the germline ends. CDR3 length equals 13 residues. Together with reference TRBV11-3 and TRBJ2-1, the CDR3 gives the full variable domain: EAGVVQSPRYKIIEKKQPVAFWCNPISGHNTLYWYLQNLGQGPELLIRYENEEAVDDSQLPKDRFSAERLKGVDSTLKIQPAELGDSAVYLCASSVLWGNEQFFGPGTRLTVL.

The table lists this clonotype with a few counts. The chain is built from TRBV20-1 and TRBJ1-3, with D perhaps matching TRBD1 (6 bases). Per the germline V gene, CDR1 is DFQATT and CDR2 is SNEGSKA (reference sequence). V was trimmed by 0 bases and J by 4 bases, leaving 13 bases between them. The CDR3 is made up of 15 amino acids. CDR3 bases: TGCAGTGCTAGAGATCCCCAGGGACAAGGAAACACCATATATTTT. Translation: CSARDPQGQGNTIYF.

The rearrangement links TRBV7-9 to TRBJ1-5, with D unresolved. This CDR3 region has 12 residues. V was clipped by 4 bases and J by 6 bases, with 7 bases between them. The V gene's germline CDR1 is SEHNR and CDR2 FQNEAQ (reference sequence). This CDR3 is CASSSTLQPQHF. The CDR3 DNA reads TGTGCCAGCAGCTCAACACTTCAGCCCCAGCATTTT.

This chain connects TRBV7-2 to TRBJ1-3; D remains ambiguous. The CDR3 sequence is 16 residues long. Germline CDR1 reads SGHTA; CDR2 reads FQGNSA. Trimming took off 4 bases at V and 0 bases at J, with 13 bases between the two ends. CDR3 residues: CASSWGGYSSGNTIYF. In DNA form, the CDR3 reads TGTGCCAGCAGCTGGGGAGGTTACAGCTCTGGAAACACCATATATTTT.

Many counts were recorded for this clonotype. V and J are TRBV7-2 and TRBJ2-1, with TRBD2 matching 9 bases. Trimming at V came to 0 bases and at J to 9 bases, leaving 15 bases not matched to a gene. Looked up from germline, CDR1 is SGHTA and CDR2 is FQGNSA. The CDR3 is made up of 18 amino acids. The CDR3 spells CASSLARVAGDPLGEQFF. Written as DNA, the CDR3 is TGTGCCAGCAGCTTAGCGCGGGTAGCGGGAGATCCTTTAGGTGAGCAGTTCTTC.

This clonotype was recorded a few times. The V and J genes are TRBV5-5 and TRBJ1-2; tentative D call: TRBD1 (5 bases). Germline V CDR1 and CDR2: SGHKS, YYEKEE (reference sequence). The V gene lost 4 bases and the J gene lost 3 bases, with 19 bases spanning the gap. The CDR3 runs 16 residues. CDR3 DNA: TGTGCCAGCAGCCCCCCGTCCCGTGGCAGGGACTATGGCTACACCTTC. It translates to CASSPPSRGRDYGYTF.

The chain carries TRBV4-1 and TRBJ2-1; 11 bases are a match to TRBD2. Germline-derived CDR1 and CDR2 are MGHRA and YSYEKL. V trimming: 3 bases; J trimming: 7 bases; junction bases outside the gene matches: 17. The CDR3 consists of 19 residues. CDR3: CASSHHIGLAGGEANEQFF. DNA of the CDR3: TGCGCCAGCAGCCATCACATCGGGCTAGCGGGAGGAGAGGCTAATGAGCAGTTCTTC.

This clonotype was seen a handful of times. V is TRBV7-8 and J is TRBJ2-1, with D possibly matching TRBD1 (6 bases). Trimming took off 2 bases at V and 14 bases at J, with 16 bases between the two ends. The germline V gene encodes CDR1 SGHVS and CDR2 FQNEAQ. The CDR3 totals 13 residues. This chain's CDR3 is CASSLSRITGKFF. The CDR3 DNA reads TGTGCCAGCAGCTTATCCCGAATAACAGGGAAGTTCTTC. Using reference TRBV7-8 and TRBJ2-1 for the parts outside the CDR3, the full variable domain is GAGVSQSPRYKVAKRGQDVALRCDPISGHVSLFWYQQALGQGPEFLTYFQNEAQLDKSGLPSDRFFAERPEGSVSTLKIQRTQQEDSAVYLCASSLSRITGKFFGPGTRLTVL.

This clonotype was seen a handful of times. The chain links TRBV18 to TRBJ2-7; perhaps D is TRBD1 or TRBD2 (6 bases each). The CDR3 is 16 amino acids. V lost 5 bases and J lost 3, with 20 bases in between. CDR1 and CDR2 from the germline V gene are KGHSH and LQKENI. This CDR3 reads CASSEKRVGGRYEQYF. CDR3 DNA: TGTGCCAGCTCAGAAAAAAGAGTGGGGGGCCGCTACGAGCAGTACTTC.

This clonotype was counted only a few times. The chain uses TRBV27 and TRBJ2-3; TRBD1 matches 8 bases. In germline, CDR1 is MNHEY, CDR2 SMNVEV (reference sequence). V shed 1 base, J shed 0 bases, and the junction held 0 bases outside the gene matches. The CDR3 covers 15 residues. The CDR3 sequence is CASSLWDRSTDTQYF. The CDR3 DNA reads as TGTGCCAGCAGTTTATGGGACAGGAGCACAGATACGCAGTATTTT.

This clonotype occurred a few times. The chain has TRBV5-6 and TRBJ2-1, with 7 bases lining up with TRBD1. Germline loops: CDR1 SGHDT, CDR2 YYEEEE. V lost 4 bases to trimming and J lost 6 bases; unmatched junction nucleotides: 10. This CDR3 has 15 residues. CDR3 residues: CASSPDRATPNEQFF. The DNA of the CDR3 is TGTGCCAGCAGCCCCGACAGGGCAACCCCCAATGAGCAGTTCTTC.

The table lists this clonotype with a few counts. V is TRBV29-1 and J is TRBJ2-1, with TRBD1 as a possible D gene (6 bases). This CDR3 is 14 amino acids long. Per germline, CDR1 SQVTM and CDR2 ANQGSEA. Trimming pared 7 bases from V and 7 bases from J, leaving 20 bases between. The DNA for the CDR3 is TGCAGCGGTCAGACAGGCGGAGGCTCTAATGAGCAGTTCTTC. Protein: CSGQTGGGSNEQFF.